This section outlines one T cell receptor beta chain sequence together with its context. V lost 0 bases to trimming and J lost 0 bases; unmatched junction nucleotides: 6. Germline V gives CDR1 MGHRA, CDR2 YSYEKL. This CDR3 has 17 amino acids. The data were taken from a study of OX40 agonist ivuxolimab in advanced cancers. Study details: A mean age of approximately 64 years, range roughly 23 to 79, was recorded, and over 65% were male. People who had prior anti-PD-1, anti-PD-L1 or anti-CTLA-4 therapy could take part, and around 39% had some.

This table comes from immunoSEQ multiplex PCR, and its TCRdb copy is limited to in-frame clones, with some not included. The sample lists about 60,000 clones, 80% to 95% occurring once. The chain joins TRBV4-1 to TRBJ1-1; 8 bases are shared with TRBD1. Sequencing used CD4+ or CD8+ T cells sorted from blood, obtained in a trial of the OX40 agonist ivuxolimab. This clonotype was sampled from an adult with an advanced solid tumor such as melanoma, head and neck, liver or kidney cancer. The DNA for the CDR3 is TGCGCCAGCAGCCAAGAGGCGAGGACAGGGATGAACACTGAAGCTTTCTTT. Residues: CASSQEARTGMNTEAFF.